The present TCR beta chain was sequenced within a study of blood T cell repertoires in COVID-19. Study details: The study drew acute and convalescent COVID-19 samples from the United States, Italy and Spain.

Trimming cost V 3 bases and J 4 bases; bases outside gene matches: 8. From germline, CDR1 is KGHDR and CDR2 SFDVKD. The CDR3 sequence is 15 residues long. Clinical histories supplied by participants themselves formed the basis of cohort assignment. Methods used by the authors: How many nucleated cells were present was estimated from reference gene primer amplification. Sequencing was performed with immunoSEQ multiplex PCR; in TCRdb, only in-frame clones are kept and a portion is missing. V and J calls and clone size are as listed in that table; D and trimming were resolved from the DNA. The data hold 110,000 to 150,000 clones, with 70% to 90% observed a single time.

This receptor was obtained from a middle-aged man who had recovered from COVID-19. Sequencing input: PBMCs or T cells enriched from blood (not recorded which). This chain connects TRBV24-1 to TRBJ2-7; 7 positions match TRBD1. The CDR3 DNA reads TGTGCCACCAGTGATCCCCGGGACAGAAAATACGAGCAGTACTTC. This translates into CATSDPRDRKYEQYF.